Sequencing of this T cell receptor beta chain was carried out in a study of T cells after yellow fever vaccination. Germline CDR1 reads ENHRY; CDR2 reads SYGVKD. Trimming took 5 bases from V and 9 from J, leaving 14 bases between them. The CDR3 covers 14 residues. Template switching with 5'RACE generated the TCR cDNA and added a universal primer site and UMIs. TCRdb recomputed calls from the 5' RACE reads with MiXCR, one row per CDR3 protein. The repertoire consists of 95,000 to 150,000 distinct CDR3 sequences, with almost 9% occurring once and the leading ten covering approximately 37%. As for this clonotype: Its target is unknown.

Study-wide findings and caveats: Shared CD4/CD8 clonotypes were a small share, likely from convergent recombination.

The sequence came from a man in his late teens or twenties who received the YFV17D yellow fever vaccine. Sequences were derived from CD8+ T cells sorted from PBMCs, sampled on the day of the yellow fever booster vaccination. The V and J genes are TRBV10-3 and TRBJ1-6, with D possibly being TRBD1 (5 bases). CDR3 residues: CAISPSGGASPLHF. CDR3 in DNA: TGTGCCATCAGTCCGTCTGGCGGGGCTTCACCCCTCCACTTT.